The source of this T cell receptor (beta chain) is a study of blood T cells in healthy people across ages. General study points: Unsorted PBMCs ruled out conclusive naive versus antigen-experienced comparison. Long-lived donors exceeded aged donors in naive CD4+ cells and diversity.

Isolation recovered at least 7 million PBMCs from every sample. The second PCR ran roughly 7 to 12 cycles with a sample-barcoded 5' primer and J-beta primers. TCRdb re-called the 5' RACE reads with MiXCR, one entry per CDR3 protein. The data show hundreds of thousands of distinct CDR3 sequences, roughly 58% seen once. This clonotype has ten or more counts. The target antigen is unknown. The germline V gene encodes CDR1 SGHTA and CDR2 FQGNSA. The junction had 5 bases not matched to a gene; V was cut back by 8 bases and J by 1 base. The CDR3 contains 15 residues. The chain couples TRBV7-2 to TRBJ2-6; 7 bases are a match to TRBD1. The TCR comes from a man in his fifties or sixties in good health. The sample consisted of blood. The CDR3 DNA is TGTGCCAGCTCACCAGGGGGATCTGGGGCCAACGTCCTGACTTTC. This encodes CASSPGGSGANVLTF.